These 3 T cell receptor beta chains came from one sample sequenced in a study of beta chain features in type 1 diabetes. The authors reverse transcribed all of the isolated RNA, so sequencing captured expressed TCRB transcripts. Produced via immunoSEQ multiplex PCR; TCRdb's table is partial and in-frame only. The sample comprises approximately 470,000 clones, approximately 30% of which are singletons, and 0.065% rests with the top ten. The sequenced material came from naive CD4+ T cells from blood. The receptors were sampled from a man aged 18 to 30 in good health.

J is TRBJ2-7 and V is TRBV29-1, with 11 bases aligning to TRBD2. Germline values: CDR1 SQVTM, CDR2 ANQGSEA. V lost 6 bases to trimming and J lost 0 bases; unmatched junction nucleotides: 4. This CDR3 has 14 amino acids. The CDR3 DNA sequence: TGCAGCGTCGGGACTAGCGGCGGCTCCTACGAGCAGTACTTC. Amino acid sequence: CSVGTSGGSYEQYF.

The chain links TRBV19 to TRBJ2-1; D gene unclear. From germline, CDR1 is LNHDA and CDR2 SQIVND (reference sequence). V lost 6 bases and J 6 bases, leaving 6 bases between the germline ends. The length of the CDR3 is 11 residues. Written as DNA, the CDR3 is TGTGCCAGTAGCCCCGCCAATGAGCAGTTCTTC. It encodes CASSPANEQFF.

This clone turned up a few times. This sequence joins TRBV9 and TRBJ2-3, with 8 bases lining up with TRBD2. This CDR3 is 15 amino acids long. The germline gives CDR1 SGDLS, CDR2 YYNGEE. Germline trimming cut 1 base from V and 3 bases from J; bases unmatched to any gene: 4. The chain's CDR3 is CASSVRLASTDTQYF. In DNA, the CDR3 is TGTGCCAGCAGCGTAAGACTAGCGTCTACAGATACGCAGTATTTT.